The subject of this entry is one T cell receptor (beta chain). Its recognized antigen is unknown. Base qualities are not provided; no much larger clone lies one nucleotide away. The data are from a study of CD8 T cells in ankylosing spondylitis (dated by TCRdb to about 2017). In the study overall: The study set out to find disease-linked TCR variants by profiling T cell receptor beta repertoires in ankylosing spondylitis patients and healthy donors. Peripheral blood was sampled, and synovial fluid was also collected from ankylosing spondylitis patients. The full study cohort comprised some 27 ankylosing spondylitis patients and some 110 healthy donors.

The sequencer was an Illumina HiSeq 2500. TCR beta libraries were prepared by quantitative 5'-RACE with molecular barcodes. Per the authors' processing: A new computational method based on a probabilistic model of VDJ rearrangement was used to identify disease-linked TCR variants. TCRdb handled the public reads itself, with Q25 trimming in fastp and clone calling in MiXCR, and kept productive beta chains. Each CDR3 protein gets just one entry, which takes the most common genes and DNA from the rows behind it. TCRdb's processing, not the authors' own work, is the source of the V and J calls. The sample data list 150,000 to 200,000 distinct CDR3 sequences, and over 10% of these were observed just once. The ten largest account for approximately 9.9% of the sample. The paper's findings and limits, for the study overall: A CD8+ phenotype was shown by the disease-linked clones, which were found at relatively low frequencies in peripheral blood. The disease-linked clones were reported as significantly enriched in matched synovial fluid samples from ankylosing spondylitis patients. Some motif variants were previously reported in synovial fluid and blood of reactive arthritis patients, suggesting common disease-initiation mechanisms. A TCR beta motif made up of several highly homologous amino acid variants appeared to be characteristic of blood from ankylosing spondylitis patients.

From V the trimming removes 0 bases and from J it removes 3 bases, while the gene matches leave 5 bases of the junction unaccounted for. There are 17 amino acids in the CDR3, from cysteine to phenylalanine inclusive. Solely the CDR3 DNA is kept, with 51 bases framed from the first base. The sample taken for sequencing was blood, either unsorted or a sorted T cell fraction (not recorded which). In this chain, TRBV12-3 or TRBV12-4 is recombined with TRBJ2-3, with 11 bases aligning to TRBD2. This clonotype was sampled from a female donor with ankylosing spondylitis or in good health (not recorded which). The DNA sequence reads TGTGCCAGCAGTTTAGCTGAACTAGCGGGAGTTACAGATACGCAGTATTTT. Its product reads: CASSLAELAGVTDTQYF.